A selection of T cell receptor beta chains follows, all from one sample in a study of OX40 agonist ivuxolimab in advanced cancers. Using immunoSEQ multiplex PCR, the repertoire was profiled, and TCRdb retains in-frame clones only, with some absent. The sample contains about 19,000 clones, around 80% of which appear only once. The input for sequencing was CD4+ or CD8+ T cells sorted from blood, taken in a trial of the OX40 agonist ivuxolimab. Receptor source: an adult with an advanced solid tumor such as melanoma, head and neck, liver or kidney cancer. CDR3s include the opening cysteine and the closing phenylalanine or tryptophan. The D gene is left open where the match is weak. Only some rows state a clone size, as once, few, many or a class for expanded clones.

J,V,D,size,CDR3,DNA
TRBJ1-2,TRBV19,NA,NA,CASSYNTGNYGYTF,TGTGCCAGTAGCTACAATACAGGGAACTATGGCTACACCTTC
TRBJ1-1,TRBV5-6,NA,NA,CASSLLTIPTEAFF,TGTGCCAGCAGCTTGTTGACAATACCCACTGAAGCTTTCTTT
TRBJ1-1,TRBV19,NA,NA,CASRPGNTEAFF,TGTGCCAGTAGGCCCGGGAACACTGAAGCTTTCTTT
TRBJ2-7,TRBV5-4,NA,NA,CASSPPETYEQYF,TGTGCCAGCAGCCCCCCCGAGACCTACGAGCAGTACTTC
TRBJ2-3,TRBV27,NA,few,CASSESLITQYF,TGTGCCAGCAGTGAAAGTTTGATTACGCAGTATTTT
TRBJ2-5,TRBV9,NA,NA,CASSPQGGGAGETQYF,TGTGCCAGCAGCCCTCAAGGCGGAGGGGCGGGGGAGACCCAGTACTTC
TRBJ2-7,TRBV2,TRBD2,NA,CASSGQPGLVYEQYF,TGTGCCAGCAGTGGGCAACCGGGACTAGTCTACGAGCAGTACTTC
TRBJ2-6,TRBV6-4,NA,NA,CASRPRTGANVLTF,TGTGCCAGCAGGCCCCGGACTGGGGCCAACGTCCTGACTTTC
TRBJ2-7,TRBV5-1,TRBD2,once,CASSPGLAGGPTYEQYF,TGCGCCAGCAGCCCGGGTCTAGCGGGGGGCCCAACCTACGAGCAGTACTTC
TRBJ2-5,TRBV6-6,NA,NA,CASSYSTGYETQYF,TGTGCCAGCAGTTACTCGACCGGGTACGAGACCCAGTACTTC
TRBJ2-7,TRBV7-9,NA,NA,CASSSDAYYEQYF,TGTGCCAGCAGCTCGGACGCTTACTACGAGCAGTACTTC
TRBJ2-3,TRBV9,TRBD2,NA,CASSESGATDTQYF,TGTGCCAGCAGCGAAAGCGGGGCTACAGATACGCAGTATTTT
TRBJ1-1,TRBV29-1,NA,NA,CSVEGGRINTEAFF,TGCAGCGTTGAAGGGGGGCGTATTAACACTGAAGCTTTCTTT
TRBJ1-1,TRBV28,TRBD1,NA,CASRRTGGAEAFF,TGTGCCAGCAGACGGACAGGCGGGGCTGAAGCTTTCTTT
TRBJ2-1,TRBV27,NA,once,CASSLVRYNEQFF,TGTGCCAGCAGTTTAGTTAGGTACAATGAGCAGTTCTTC
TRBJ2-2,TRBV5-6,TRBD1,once,CASSPRQGTGELFF,TGTGCCAGCAGCCCCAGACAGGGGACCGGGGAGCTGTTTTTT
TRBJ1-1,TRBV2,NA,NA,CASTSTEAFF,TGTGCCAGTACTAGCACTGAAGCTTTCTTT
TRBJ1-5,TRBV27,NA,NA,CASSFSGQQPQHF,TGTGCCAGCAGTTTCTCAGGTCAGCAGCCCCAGCATTTT
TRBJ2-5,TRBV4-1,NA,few,CASSPGTEPAQYF,TGCGCCAGCAGCCCCGGGACTGAGCCAGCCCAGTACTTC
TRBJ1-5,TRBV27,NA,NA,CASRQGSSNQPQHF,TGTGCCAGCAGGCAGGGTAGCAGCAATCAGCCCCAGCATTTT
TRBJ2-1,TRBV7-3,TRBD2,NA,CASSLSPTSGETNEQFF,TGTGCCAGCAGCCTCTCCCCAACTAGCGGGGAAACCAATGAGCAGTTCTTC
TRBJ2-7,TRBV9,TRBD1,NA,CASSATGGSSSYEQYF,TGTGCCAGCAGCGCGACAGGGGGCTCGAGCTCCTACGAGCAGTACTTC
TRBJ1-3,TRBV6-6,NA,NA,CASSYGGGGDTIYF,TGTGCCAGCAGTTACGGAGGGGGAGGGGACACCATATATTTT
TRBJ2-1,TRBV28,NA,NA,CASSPSSGINEQFF,TGTGCCAGCAGTCCCTCTTCAGGAATCAATGAGCAGTTCTTC
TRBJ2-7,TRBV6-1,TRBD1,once,CASRGQGGLEQYF,TGTGCCAGCAGGGGACAGGGGGGCCTCGAGCAGTACTTC
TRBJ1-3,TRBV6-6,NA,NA,CASSIAYSGNTIYF,TGTGCCAGCAGTATTGCCTACTCTGGAAACACCATATATTTT